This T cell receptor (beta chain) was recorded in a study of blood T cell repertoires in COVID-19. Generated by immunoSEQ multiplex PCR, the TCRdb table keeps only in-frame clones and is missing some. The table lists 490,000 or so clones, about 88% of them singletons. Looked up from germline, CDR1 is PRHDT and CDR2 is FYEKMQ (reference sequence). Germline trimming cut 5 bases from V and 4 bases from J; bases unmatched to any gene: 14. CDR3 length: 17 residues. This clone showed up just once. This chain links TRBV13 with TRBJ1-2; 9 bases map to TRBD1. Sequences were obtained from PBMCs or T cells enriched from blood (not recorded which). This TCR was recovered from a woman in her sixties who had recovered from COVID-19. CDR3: CASSTRDRDPGLYGYTF. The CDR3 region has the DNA TGTGCCAGCAGCACTCGGGACAGGGACCCCGGGCTCTATGGCTACACCTTC.